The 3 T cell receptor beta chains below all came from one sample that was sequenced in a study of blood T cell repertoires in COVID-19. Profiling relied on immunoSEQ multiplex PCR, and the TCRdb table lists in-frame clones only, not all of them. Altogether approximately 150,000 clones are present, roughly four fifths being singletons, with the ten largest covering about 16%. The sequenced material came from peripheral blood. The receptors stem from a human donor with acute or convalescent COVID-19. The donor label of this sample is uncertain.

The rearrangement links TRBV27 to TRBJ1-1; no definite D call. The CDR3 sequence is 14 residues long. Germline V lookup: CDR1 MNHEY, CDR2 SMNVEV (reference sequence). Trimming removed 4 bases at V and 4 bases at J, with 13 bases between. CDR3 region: CASSSIVRGTEAFF. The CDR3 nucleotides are TGTGCCAGCAGTTCGATAGTACGCGGCACTGAAGCTTTCTTT.

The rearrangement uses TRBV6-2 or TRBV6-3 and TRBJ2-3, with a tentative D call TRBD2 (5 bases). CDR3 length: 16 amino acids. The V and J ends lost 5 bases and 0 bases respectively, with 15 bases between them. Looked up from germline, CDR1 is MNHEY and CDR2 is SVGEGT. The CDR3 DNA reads TGTGCCAGCAGTGGAACTAGTTACCATAGCACAGATACGCAGTATTTT. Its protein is CASSGTSYHSTDTQYF.

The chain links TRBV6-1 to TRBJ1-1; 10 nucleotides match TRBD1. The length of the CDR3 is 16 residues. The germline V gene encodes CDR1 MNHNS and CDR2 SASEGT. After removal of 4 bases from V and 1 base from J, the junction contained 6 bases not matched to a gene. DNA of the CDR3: TGTGCCAGCAGTGTAAGGACAGGGGGGGGGAACACTGAAGCTTTCTTT. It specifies CASSVRTGGGNTEAFF.